The 20 T cell receptor beta chains in this list originate from one sample, sequenced in a study of blood T cell repertoires in COVID-19. Method: immunoSEQ multiplex PCR; TCRdb's copy keeps in-frame clones and lacks some. This sample has hundreds of thousands of clones, with about 88% found just once. Sequenced input: PBMCs or T cells enriched from blood (not recorded which). Receptors originate from a woman aged 55 to 70 in a cohort exposed to, infected with or recovered from COVID-19 (not recorded which).

V and J are TRBV2 and TRBJ2-3; possibly TRBD1 for D (5 bases). The CDR3 spans 15 residues. Trimming took off 6 bases at V and 0 bases at J, with 13 bases between the two ends. Germline CDR1 reads SNHLY; CDR2 reads FYNNEI. CDR3 amino acids: CASSIQGFSTDTQYF. As DNA, the CDR3 is TGTGCCAGCAGCATTCAGGGTTTTAGCACAGATACGCAGTATTTT.

The J gene is TRBJ2-7, the V gene TRBV3-1 (or the pseudogene TRBV3-2); tentative D call: TRBD2 (5 bases). Germline V gene sequence: CDR1 LGHDT, CDR2 YNNKEL (reference sequence). Trimming left V 1 base short and J 0 bases short, with 7 bases between. This CDR3 is built from 14 residues. In DNA, the CDR3 is TGTGCCAGCAGCCAAGTCGGGGTCTCCTACGAGCAGTACTTC. Its protein is CASSQVGVSYEQYF.

As regards this clone: A junction end diverges from the germline sequence, so it may reflect a read error. This chain uses TRBV18 with TRBJ2-1; D not resolved. Germline CDR1 is KGHSH and CDR2 is LQKENI. CDR3 length: 16 residues. Here the CDR3 reads CASSPLSRGSYNEQFF. The CDR3 DNA reads TGTGCCAGCTCCCCACTTAGCCGTGGCTCCTACAATGAGCAGTTCTTC.

The rearrangement uses TRBV11-2 and TRBJ1-2; possible D gene TRBD1, 6 bases. Trimming left V 4 bases short and J 4 bases short, with 13 bases between. The CDR3 covers 14 residues. Per the germline V gene, CDR1 is SGHAT and CDR2 is FQNNGV. CDR3 amino acids: CASSSKQGSYGYTF. CDR3 nucleotides: TGTGCCAGCAGCTCTAAACAGGGTAGCTATGGCTACACCTTC.

In nucleotides, the CDR3 is TGTGCCACCAGTGACTCTCCGGGACAGGGGGCTCGAGAGCAGTTCTTC. Residues: CATSDSPGQGAREQFF. The gene calls are TRBV24-1 and TRBJ2-1; 12 bases are a match to TRBD1. CDR1 and CDR2 from the germline V gene are KGHDR and SFDVKD. Trimming at V came to 4 bases and at J to 10 bases, leaving 10 bases not matched to a gene. This CDR3 is built from 16 residues.

The chain couples TRBV9 to TRBJ1-2, with 9 bases matching TRBD1. The CDR3 is 15 amino acids. Germline-derived CDR1 and CDR2 are SGDLS and YYNGEE. After removal of 0 bases from V and 4 bases from J, the junction contained 4 bases not matched to a gene. CDR3 amino acids: CASSVAGQGSYGYTF. The CDR3 coding sequence is TGTGCCAGCAGCGTAGCGGGACAGGGCAGCTATGGCTACACCTTC. Using reference TRBV9 and TRBJ1-2 for the parts outside the CDR3, the full variable domain is DSGVTQTPKHLITATGQRVTLRCSPRSGDLSVYWYQQSLDQGLQFLIQYYNGEERAKGNILERFSAQQFPDLHSELNLSSLELGDSALYFCASSVAGQGSYGYTFGSGTRLTVV.

V is TRBV9 and J is TRBJ2-7; 8 positions agree with TRBD1. Germline values: CDR1 SGDLS, CDR2 YYNGEE. Unmatched junction bases numbered 7, after V lost 4 bases and J lost 1 base. The CDR3 is made up of 15 amino acids. CDR3 sequence reads: CASSQLGQGSYEQYF. Written as DNA, the CDR3 is TGTGCCAGCAGCCAACTAGGACAGGGATCCTACGAGCAGTACTTC.

This chain connects TRBV18 to TRBJ2-7; 7 bases agree with TRBD1. Germline V gives CDR1 KGHSH, CDR2 LQKENI. The CDR3 totals 14 residues. The V segment lost 0 bases and the J segment 5 bases; nucleotides outside the gene matches: 4. CDR3 residues: CASSPPSTGDEQYF. The CDR3 nucleotides are TGTGCCAGCTCACCACCTTCCACAGGGGACGAGCAGTACTTC.

This chain uses TRBV10-3 with TRBJ2-1; 8 nucleotides align to TRBD2. V shed 3 bases, J shed 7 bases, and the junction held 8 bases outside the gene matches. The CDR3 consists of 15 residues. Germline assignment: CDR1 ENHRY and CDR2 SYGVKD. The DNA for the CDR3 is TGTGCCATCAGTGACCCCGGACTAGCTGCGAATGAGCAGTTCTTC. Its protein is CAISDPGLAANEQFF.

The chain combines TRBV4-1 with TRBJ2-1, with D hard to call. CDR3 size: 11 residues. V lost 6 bases and J lost 5, with 5 bases in between. Germline CDR1 reads MGHRA; CDR2 reads YSYEKL. CDR3 loop: CASRGNNEQFF. In DNA form, the CDR3 reads TGCGCCAGCAGGGGCAACAATGAGCAGTTCTTC.

The gene calls are TRBV5-6 and TRBJ2-1, with TRBD2 matching 8 bases. This CDR3 has 13 amino acids. Losses at the gene ends were 3 bases for V and 6 bases for J; bases not matched to a gene: 2. CDR1 is SGHDT and CDR2 is YYEEEE in the germline V gene. The CDR3 coding sequence is TGTGCCAGCAGCTCGGGACTAGTCAATGAGCAGTTCTTC. As protein: CASSSGLVNEQFF.

The V call is TRBV28, the J call TRBJ2-1; 10 bases match TRBD2. In germline, CDR1 is MDHEN, CDR2 SYDVKM. This CDR3 is 18 amino acids long. With 2 bases clipped from V and 12 bases from J, the junction kept 19 bases outside the gene matches. The CDR3 loop reads CASSLRAASGSFSSGQFF. The DNA for the CDR3 is TGTGCCAGCAGTTTAAGGGCAGCTAGCGGGAGTTTTTCGAGTGGGCAGTTCTTC.

The rearrangement links TRBV5-1 to TRBJ1-2, with 10 positions matching TRBD1. Germline V gene data show CDR1 as SGHRS and CDR2 as YFSETQ. The CDR3 has 14 amino acids. V lost 4 bases and J lost 8; bases outside the gene matches: 8. The CDR3 DNA reads TGCGCCAGCAGCCTATCCGACAGGGGGCGAGGCTACACCTTC. Protein: CASSLSDRGRGYTF.

This clone was seen just once. The J gene is TRBJ2-3, the V gene TRBV7-6, with 14 bases aligning to TRBD2. Germline loops: CDR1 SGHVS, CDR2 FNYEAQ. This CDR3 has 16 residues. V was pared by 5 bases and J by 4 bases, with 5 bases of the junction left unmatched. CDR3 sequence (DNA): TGTGCCAGCAGCCACCGACTAGCGGGGGGGGCAGATACGCAGTATTTT. Translating gives CASSHRLAGGADTQYF.

The chain recombines TRBV9 with TRBJ2-6; D not certain. V dropped 0 bases and J dropped 2 bases, with 6 bases sitting between them. The CDR3 is made up of 15 amino acids. Germline V gives CDR1 SGDLS, CDR2 YYNGEE. CDR3 in amino acids: CASSVESTGANVLTF. The CDR3 bases are TGTGCCAGCAGCGTAGAAAGCACTGGGGCCAACGTCCTGACTTTC.

The V call is TRBV11-2, the J call TRBJ2-4; D perhaps matches TRBD1 (6 bases). Trimming left V 3 bases short and J 7 bases short, with 19 bases between. Germline V gene data show CDR1 as SGHAT and CDR2 as FQNNGV. This CDR3 spans 16 amino acids. This chain's CDR3 is CASSFLSTGIDNIQYF. The CDR3 nucleotides read TGTGCCAGCAGCTTTCTCTCTACAGGGATAGATAACATTCAGTACTTC.

The J gene is TRBJ2-6, the V gene TRBV6-1; a possible D gene is TRBD2 (7 bases). CDR1 and CDR2 from the germline V gene are MNHNS and SASEGT. This CDR3 comprises 20 residues. The V end lost 0 bases, the J end lost 2 bases, and 20 bases lay between the germline ends. CDR3 loop: CASSEAEWGGLLTGANVLTF. The CDR3 DNA reads TGTGCCAGCAGTGAAGCTGAATGGGGGGGCCTCCTCACTGGGGCCAACGTCCTGACTTTC.

This chain joins TRBV18 and TRBJ1-2; 10 bases align to TRBD1. After removal of 3 bases from V and 6 bases from J, the junction contained 4 bases not matched to a gene. Germline CDR1 is KGHSH and CDR2 is LQKENI. The CDR3 has 14 amino acids. CDR3 in DNA: TGTGCCAGCTCACCTAATGACAGGGGGCATGGCTACACCTTC. This translates into CASSPNDRGHGYTF.

The rearrangement uses TRBV27 and TRBJ2-7; a weak D match, TRBD2 (7 bases). V was pared by 0 bases and J by 0 bases, with 15 bases between. Germline V CDR1 and CDR2: MNHEY, SMNVEV (reference sequence). The CDR3 covers 17 residues. CDR3 amino acids: CASSLSSWGGGSYEQYF. In DNA, the CDR3 is TGTGCCAGCAGTTTATCGAGTTGGGGAGGGGGCTCCTACGAGCAGTACTTC.

The chain links TRBV4-2 to TRBJ2-3; 12 nucleotides match TRBD2. Trimming removed 0 bases from V and 2 bases from J; junction bases left unmatched: 3. The CDR3 is 17 amino acids. In germline, CDR1 is LGHNA, CDR2 YNFKEQ. CDR3: CASSQEGLAGSTDTQYF. In nucleotides, the CDR3 is TGTGCCAGCAGCCAAGAGGGACTAGCGGGTTCCACAGATACGCAGTATTTT.